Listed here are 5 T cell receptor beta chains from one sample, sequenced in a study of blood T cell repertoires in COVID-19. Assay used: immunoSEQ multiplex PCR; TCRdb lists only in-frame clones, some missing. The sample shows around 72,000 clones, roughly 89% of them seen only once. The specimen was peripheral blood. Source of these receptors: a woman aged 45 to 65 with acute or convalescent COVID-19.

The CDR3 sequence is CASSPTGRNTEAFF. CDR3 bases: TGCGCCAGCAGCCCAACAGGGAGGAACACTGAAGCTTTCTTT. J is TRBJ1-1 and V is TRBV10-1; TRBD1 might be the D (6 bases). Trimming left V 6 bases short and J 1 base short, with 12 bases between. The CDR3 totals 14 residues. Germline assignment: CDR1 WNHNN and CDR2 SYGVQD (reference sequence).

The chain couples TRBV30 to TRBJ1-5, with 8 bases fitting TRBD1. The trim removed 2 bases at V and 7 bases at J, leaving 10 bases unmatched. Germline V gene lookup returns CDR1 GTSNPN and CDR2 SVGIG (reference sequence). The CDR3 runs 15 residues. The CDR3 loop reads CAWSKDGQGRQPQHF. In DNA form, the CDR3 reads TGTGCCTGGAGTAAAGATGGACAGGGTAGGCAGCCCCAGCATTTT.

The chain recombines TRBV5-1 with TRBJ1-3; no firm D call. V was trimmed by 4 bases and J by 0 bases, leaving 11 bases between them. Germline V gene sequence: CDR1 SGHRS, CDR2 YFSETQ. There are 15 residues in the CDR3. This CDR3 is CASSAELNSGNTIYF. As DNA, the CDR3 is TGCGCCAGCAGCGCCGAACTGAACTCTGGAAACACCATATATTTT.

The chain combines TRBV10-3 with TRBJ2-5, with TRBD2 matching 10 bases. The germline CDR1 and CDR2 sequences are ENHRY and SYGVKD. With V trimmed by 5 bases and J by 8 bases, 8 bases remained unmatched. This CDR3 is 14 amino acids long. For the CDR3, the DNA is TGTGCCATCAGTAAAACTAGCGGGGAGGATACCCAGTACTTC. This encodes CAISKTSGEDTQYF.

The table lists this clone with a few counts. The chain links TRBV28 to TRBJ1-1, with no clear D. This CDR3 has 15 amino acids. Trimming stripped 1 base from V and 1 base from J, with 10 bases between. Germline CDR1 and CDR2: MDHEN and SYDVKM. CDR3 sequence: CASSLFRPENTEAFF. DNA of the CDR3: TGTGCCAGCAGTTTATTCAGGCCAGAGAACACTGAAGCTTTCTTT.